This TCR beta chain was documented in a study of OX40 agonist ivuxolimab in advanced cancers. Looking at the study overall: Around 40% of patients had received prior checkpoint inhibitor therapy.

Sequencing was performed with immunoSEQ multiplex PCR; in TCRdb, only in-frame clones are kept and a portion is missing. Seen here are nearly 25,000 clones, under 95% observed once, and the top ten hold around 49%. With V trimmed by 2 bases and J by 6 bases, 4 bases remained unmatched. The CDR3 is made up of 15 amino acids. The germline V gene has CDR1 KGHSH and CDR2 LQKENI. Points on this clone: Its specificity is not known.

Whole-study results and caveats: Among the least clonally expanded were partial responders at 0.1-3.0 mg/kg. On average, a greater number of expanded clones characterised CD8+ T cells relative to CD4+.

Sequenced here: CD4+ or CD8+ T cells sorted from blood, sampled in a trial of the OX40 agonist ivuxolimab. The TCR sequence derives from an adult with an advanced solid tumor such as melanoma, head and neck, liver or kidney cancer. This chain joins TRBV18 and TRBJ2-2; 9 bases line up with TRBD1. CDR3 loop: CASSPWDREAGELFF. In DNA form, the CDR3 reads TGTGCCAGCTCACCATGGGACAGGGAAGCCGGGGAGCTGTTTTTT.